The entry below describes one T cell receptor (beta chain). The data originate from a study of T cell changes during pregnancy in multiple sclerosis. TCRdb's table, derived via immunoSEQ multiplex PCR, lists solely in-frame clones and lacks some. The data hold over 60,000 clones, with 80% to 90% observed a single time. Germline lookup yields CDR1 LNHDA and CDR2 SQIVND (reference sequence). The length of the CDR3 is 15 residues. V was pared by 6 bases and J by 0 bases, with 12 bases between. The sequence was obtained from a female donor with multiple sclerosis, enrolled in a pregnancy study. Sequenced material: peripheral blood, taken in the first trimester of pregnancy. This chain joins TRBV19 and TRBJ1-5; TRBD1 might be the D (5 bases). CDR3 protein: CASRKRQSSNQPQHF. The DNA of the CDR3 is TGTGCCAGTAGGAAACGACAGAGTAGCAATCAGCCCCAGCATTTT.